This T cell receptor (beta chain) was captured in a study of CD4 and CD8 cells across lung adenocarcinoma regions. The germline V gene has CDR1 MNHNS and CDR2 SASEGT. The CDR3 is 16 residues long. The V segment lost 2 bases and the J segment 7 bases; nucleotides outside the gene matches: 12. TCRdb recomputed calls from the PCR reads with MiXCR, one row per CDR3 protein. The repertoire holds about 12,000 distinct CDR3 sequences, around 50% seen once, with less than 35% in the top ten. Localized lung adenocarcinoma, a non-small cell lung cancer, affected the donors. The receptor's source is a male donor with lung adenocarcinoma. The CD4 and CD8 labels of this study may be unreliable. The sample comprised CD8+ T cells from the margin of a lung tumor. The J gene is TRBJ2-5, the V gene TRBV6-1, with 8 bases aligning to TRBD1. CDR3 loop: CASSERAGGSQVTQYF. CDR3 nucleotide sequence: TGTGCCAGCAGTGAACGGGCAGGGGGCTCTCAGGTGACCCAGTACTTC.